This T cell receptor beta chain derives from a study of CD8+ T cells in alopecia areata. In the study overall: Tofacitinib treatment spanned 6 to 18 months, with 6 months off drug afterward. Study outcomes and limitations: Possibly because of HLA-related factors, TCR sharing was less clear across patients than in mice. In scalp samples, resident alphabeta T cells of normal skin are also sequenced.

A word on this clone: The antigen is undetermined.

Trimming pared 0 bases from V and 0 bases from J, leaving 12 bases between. In germline, CDR1 is LGHNA, CDR2 YSLEER. CDR3 length equals 16 residues. Extracted RNA was reverse transcribed into cDNA, the sequencing template. This table comes from immunoSEQ multiplex PCR, and its TCRdb copy is limited to in-frame clones, with some not included. The repertoire holds 61,000 or so clones, with over 95% as singletons. The specimen was CD8+ T cells sorted from blood, collected at week 0. The rearrangement uses TRBV4-3 and TRBJ2-7, with D possibly TRBD2 on 5 matching bases. This TCR came from a human donor with alopecia areata. The CDR3 bases are TGCGCCAGCAGCCAAGATCGAGCAGGAGGCTCCTACGAGCAGTACTTC. Its protein product is CASSQDRAGGSYEQYF.